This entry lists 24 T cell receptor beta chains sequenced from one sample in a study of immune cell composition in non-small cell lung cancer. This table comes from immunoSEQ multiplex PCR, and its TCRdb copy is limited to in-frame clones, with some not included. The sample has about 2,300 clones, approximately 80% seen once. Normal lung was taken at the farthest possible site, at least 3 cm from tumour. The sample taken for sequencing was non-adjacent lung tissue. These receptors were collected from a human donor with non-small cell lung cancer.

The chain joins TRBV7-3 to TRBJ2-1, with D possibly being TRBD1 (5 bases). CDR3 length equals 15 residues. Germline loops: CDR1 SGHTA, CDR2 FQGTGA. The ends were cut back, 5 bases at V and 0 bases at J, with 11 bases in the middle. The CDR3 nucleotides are TGTGCCAGCAGCCTCACAGGTGACTCCTACAATGAGCAGTTCTTC. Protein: CASSLTGDSYNEQFF.

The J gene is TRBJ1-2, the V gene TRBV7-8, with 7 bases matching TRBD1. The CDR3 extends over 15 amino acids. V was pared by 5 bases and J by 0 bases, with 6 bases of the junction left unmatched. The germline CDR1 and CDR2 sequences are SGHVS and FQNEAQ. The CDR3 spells CASSPRTGTNYGYTF. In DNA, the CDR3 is TGTGCCAGCAGCCCCCGGACAGGCACTAACTATGGCTACACCTTC. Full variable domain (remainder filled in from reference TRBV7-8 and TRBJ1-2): GAGVSQSPRYKVAKRGQDVALRCDPISGHVSLFWYQQALGQGPEFLTYFQNEAQLDKSGLPSDRFFAERPEGSVSTLKIQRTQQEDSAVYLCASSPRTGTNYGYTFGSGTRLTVV.

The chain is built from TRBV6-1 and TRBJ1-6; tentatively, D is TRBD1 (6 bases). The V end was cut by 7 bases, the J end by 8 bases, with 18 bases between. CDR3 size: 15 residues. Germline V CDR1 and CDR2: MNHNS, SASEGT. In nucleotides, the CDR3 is TGTGCCAGCACTGGGGCAGGGGCGCGGGATTCACCCCTCCACTTT. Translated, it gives CASTGAGARDSPLHF.

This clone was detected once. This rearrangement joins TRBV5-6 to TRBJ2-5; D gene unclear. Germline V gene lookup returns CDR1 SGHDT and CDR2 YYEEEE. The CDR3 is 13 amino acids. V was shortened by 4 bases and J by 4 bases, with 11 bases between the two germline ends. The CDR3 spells CASSLGRTETQYF. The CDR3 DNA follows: TGTGCCAGCAGCCTTGGGCGAACAGAGACCCAGTACTTC. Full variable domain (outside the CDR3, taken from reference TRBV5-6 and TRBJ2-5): DAGVTQSPTHLIKTRGQQVTLRCSPKSGHDTVSWYQQALGQGPQFIFQYYEEEERQRGNFPDRFSGHQFPNYSSELNVNALLLGDSALYLCASSLGRTETQYFGPGTRLLVL.

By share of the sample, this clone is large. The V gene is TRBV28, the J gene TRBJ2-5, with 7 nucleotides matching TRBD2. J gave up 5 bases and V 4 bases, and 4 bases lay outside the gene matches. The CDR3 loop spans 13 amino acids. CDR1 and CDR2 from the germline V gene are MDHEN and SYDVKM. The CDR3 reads CASSSPGGETQYF. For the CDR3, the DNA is TGTGCCAGCAGTTCTCCGGGAGGTGAGACCCAGTACTTC.

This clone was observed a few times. CDR3 in amino acids: CASASGGYQYF. The CDR3 region has the DNA TGTGCCAGCGCCTCGGGGGGGTACCAGTACTTC. V usage is TRBV7-2 and J usage is TRBJ2-7; TRBD2 agrees at 8 bases. The CDR3 is made up of 11 amino acids. With V trimmed by 8 bases and J by 10 bases, 7 bases remained unmatched. CDR1 and CDR2 (germline): SGHTA, FQGNSA.

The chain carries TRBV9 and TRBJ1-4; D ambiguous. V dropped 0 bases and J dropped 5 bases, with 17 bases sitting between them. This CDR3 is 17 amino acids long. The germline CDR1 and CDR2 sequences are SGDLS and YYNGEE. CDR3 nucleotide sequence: TGTGCCAGCAGCGTAGCTAGTGGGTGGCGGGAGAATGAAAAACTGTTTTTT. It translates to CASSVASGWRENEKLFF.

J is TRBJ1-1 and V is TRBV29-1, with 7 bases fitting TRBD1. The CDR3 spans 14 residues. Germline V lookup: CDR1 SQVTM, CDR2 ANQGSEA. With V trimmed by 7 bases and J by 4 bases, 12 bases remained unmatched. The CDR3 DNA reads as TGCAGCGGTGTGCGAACGGCAGGGGGCACTGAAGCTTTCTTT. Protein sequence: CSGVRTAGGTEAFF.

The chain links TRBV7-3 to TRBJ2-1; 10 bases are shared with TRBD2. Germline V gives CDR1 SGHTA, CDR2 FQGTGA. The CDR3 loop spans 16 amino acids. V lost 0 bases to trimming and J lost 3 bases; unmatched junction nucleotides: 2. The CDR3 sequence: CASSLTSGRVYNEQFF. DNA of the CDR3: TGTGCCAGCAGCTTAACGAGCGGGAGGGTCTACAATGAGCAGTTCTTC.

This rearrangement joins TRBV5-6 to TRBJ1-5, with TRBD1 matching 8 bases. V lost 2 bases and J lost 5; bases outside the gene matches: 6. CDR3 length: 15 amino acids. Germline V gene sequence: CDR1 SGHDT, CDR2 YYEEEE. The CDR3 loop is CASSLTGQGDQPQHF. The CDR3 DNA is TGTGCCAGCAGCTTAACCGGACAGGGAGATCAGCCCCAGCATTTT.

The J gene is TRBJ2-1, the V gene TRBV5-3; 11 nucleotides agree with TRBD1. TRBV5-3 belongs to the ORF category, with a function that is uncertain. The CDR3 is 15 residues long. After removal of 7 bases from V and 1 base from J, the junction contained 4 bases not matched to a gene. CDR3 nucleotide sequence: TGTGCCAGAGCCGGGACAGGGGGATCCTACAATGAGCAGTTCTTC. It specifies CARAGTGGSYNEQFF.

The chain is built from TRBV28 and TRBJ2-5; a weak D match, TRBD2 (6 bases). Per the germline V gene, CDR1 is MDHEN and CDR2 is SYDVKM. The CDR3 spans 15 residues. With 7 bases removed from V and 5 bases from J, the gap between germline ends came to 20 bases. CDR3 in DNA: TGTGCCAGCACCCTGAGGGGCCGTGCGGGGGAGACCCAGTACTTC. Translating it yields CASTLRGRAGETQYF.

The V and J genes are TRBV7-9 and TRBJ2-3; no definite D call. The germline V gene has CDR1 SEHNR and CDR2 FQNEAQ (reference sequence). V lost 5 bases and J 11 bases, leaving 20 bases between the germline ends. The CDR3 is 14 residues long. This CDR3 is CASSPVYGERRQYF. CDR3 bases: TGTGCCAGCAGCCCTGTATACGGAGAACGGAGGCAGTATTTT.

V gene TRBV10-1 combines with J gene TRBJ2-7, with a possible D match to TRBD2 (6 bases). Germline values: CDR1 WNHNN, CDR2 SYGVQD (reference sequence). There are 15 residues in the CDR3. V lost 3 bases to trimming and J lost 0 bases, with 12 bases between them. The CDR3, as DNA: TGCGCCAGCAGTGATGGAGGGACGGGCTCCTACGAGCAGTACTTC. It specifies CASSDGGTGSYEQYF.

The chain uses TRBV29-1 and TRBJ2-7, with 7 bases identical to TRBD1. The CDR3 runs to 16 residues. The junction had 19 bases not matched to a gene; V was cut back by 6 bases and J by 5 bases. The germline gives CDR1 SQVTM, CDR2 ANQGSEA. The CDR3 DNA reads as TGCAGCGTCGCCTACCATTCCGGGACAGCGAGGGACGAGCAGTACTTC. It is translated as CSVAYHSGTARDEQYF.

CDR3 amino acids: CALGGRNDYGYTF. CDR3 in DNA: TGTGCCTTGGGGGGAAGAAATGACTATGGCTACACCTTC. This chain uses TRBV28 with TRBJ1-2; TRBD1 is a possible D gene (5 bases). CDR1 is MDHEN, CDR2 SYDVKM, per germline. The CDR3 totals 13 residues. With 11 bases removed from V and 3 bases from J, the gap between germline ends came to 16 bases.

The CDR3 is CASSALAGGYNEQFF. The CDR3 bases are TGTGCCAGCAGCGCTCTAGCGGGGGGGTACAATGAGCAGTTCTTC. The chain recombines TRBV6-1 with TRBJ2-1; TRBD2 matches at 12 bases. The CDR3 runs to 15 residues. Per the germline V gene, CDR1 is MNHNS and CDR2 is SASEGT. Germline trimming cut 6 bases from V and 4 bases from J; bases unmatched to any gene: 4.

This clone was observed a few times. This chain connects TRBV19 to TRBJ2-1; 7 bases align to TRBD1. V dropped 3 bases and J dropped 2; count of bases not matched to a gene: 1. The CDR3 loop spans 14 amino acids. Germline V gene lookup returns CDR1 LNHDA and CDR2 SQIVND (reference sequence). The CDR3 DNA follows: TGTGCCAGTAGTATGACAGGGACCTACAATGAGCAGTTCTTC. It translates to CASSMTGTYNEQFF.

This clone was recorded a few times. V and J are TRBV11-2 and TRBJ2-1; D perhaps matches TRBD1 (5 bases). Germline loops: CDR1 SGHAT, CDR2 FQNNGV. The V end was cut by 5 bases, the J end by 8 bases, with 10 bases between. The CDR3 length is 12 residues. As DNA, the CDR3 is TGTGCCAGCAGCCCTACAGGTTATGAGCAGTTCTTC. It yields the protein CASSPTGYEQFF.

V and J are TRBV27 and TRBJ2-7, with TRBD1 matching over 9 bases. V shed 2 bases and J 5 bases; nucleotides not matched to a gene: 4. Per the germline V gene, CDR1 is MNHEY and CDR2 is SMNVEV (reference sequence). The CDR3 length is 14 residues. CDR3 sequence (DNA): TGTGCCAGCAGTTTACGGACAGGGGACAACGAGCAGTACTTC. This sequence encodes CASSLRTGDNEQYF.

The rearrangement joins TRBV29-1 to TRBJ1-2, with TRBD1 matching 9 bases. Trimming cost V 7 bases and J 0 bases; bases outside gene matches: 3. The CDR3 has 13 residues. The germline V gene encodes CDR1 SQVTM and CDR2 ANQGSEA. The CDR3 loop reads CSAGQGTNYGYTF. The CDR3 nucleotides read TGCAGCGCCGGACAGGGGACTAACTATGGCTACACCTTC.

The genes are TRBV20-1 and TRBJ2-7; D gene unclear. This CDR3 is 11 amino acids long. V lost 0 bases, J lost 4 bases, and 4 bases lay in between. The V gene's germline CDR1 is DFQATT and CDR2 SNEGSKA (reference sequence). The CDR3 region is CSARDQYEQYF. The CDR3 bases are TGCAGTGCTAGAGATCAGTACGAGCAGTACTTC.

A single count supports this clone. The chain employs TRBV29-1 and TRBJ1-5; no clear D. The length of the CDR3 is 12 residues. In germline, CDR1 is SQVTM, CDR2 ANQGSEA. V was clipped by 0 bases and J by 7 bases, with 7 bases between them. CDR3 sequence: CSVEEAGQPQHF. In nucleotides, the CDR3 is TGCAGCGTTGAAGAGGCGGGGCAGCCCCAGCATTTT. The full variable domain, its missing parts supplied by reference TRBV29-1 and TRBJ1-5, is SAVISQKPSRDICQRGTSLTIQCQVDSQVTMMFWYRQQPGQSLTLIATANQGSEATYESGFVIDKFPISRPNLTFSTLTVSNMSPEDSSIYLCSVEEAGQPQHFGDGTRLSIL.

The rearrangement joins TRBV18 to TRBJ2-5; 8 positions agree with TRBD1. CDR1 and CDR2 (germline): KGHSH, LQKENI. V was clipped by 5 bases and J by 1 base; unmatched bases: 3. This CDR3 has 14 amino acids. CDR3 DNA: TGTGCCAGCTCAGCCACAGGGGGCCAAGAGACCCAGTACTTC. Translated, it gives CASSATGGQETQYF. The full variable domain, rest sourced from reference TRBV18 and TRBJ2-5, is NAGVMQNPRHLVRRRGQEARLRCSPMKGHSHVYWYRQLPEEGLKFMVYLQKENIIDESGMPKERFSAEFPKEGPSILRIQQVVRGDSAAYFCASSATGGQETQYFGPGTRLLVL.